A selection of T cell receptor beta chains follows, all from one sample in a study of CXCR3-negative and CXCR3-positive naive CD8 T cells. TCRdb re-called the 5' RACE reads; one entry per CDR3 protein, DNA not given. The sample table sets out fewer than 80,000 distinct CDR3 sequences. Sequencing was carried out using naive CXCR3- CD8+ T cells from blood. The receptors originated from a human donor in good health. Some clones in this sample may be carry-over from other donors' samples. CDR3s include the opening cysteine and the closing phenylalanine or tryptophan. Clone size, where shown, is once, few, many, or a class for clones that have expanded.

CDR3aa: CASSQDFSGEQYF
j_gene: TRBJ2-7
v_gene: TRBV4-3
abundance: -

CDR3aa: CASSDRDSNIQYF
j_gene: TRBJ2-4
v_gene: TRBV6-4
abundance: -

CDR3aa: CAWSVRVSGEQYF
j_gene: TRBJ2-7
v_gene: TRBV30
abundance: -

CDR3aa: CASSLGLAGPISYEQYF
j_gene: TRBJ2-7
v_gene: TRBV5-1
abundance: -

CDR3aa: CASNLSSGGHEQFF
j_gene: TRBJ2-1
v_gene: TRBV7-3
abundance: -

CDR3aa: CAIGQGYTDTQYF
j_gene: TRBJ2-3
v_gene: TRBV6-5
abundance: -

CDR3aa: CSARRRRVVYQETQYF
j_gene: TRBJ2-5
v_gene: TRBV20-1
abundance: -

CDR3aa: CSVDESPFATNEKLFF
j_gene: TRBJ1-4
v_gene: TRBV29-1
abundance: -

CDR3aa: CASSQSSGPWEQYF
j_gene: TRBJ2-7
v_gene: TRBV4-2
abundance: -

CDR3aa: CASSEDRFYEQYF
j_gene: TRBJ2-7
v_gene: TRBV12-3/TRBV12-4
abundance: -

CDR3aa: CASSFYSGGQETEAFF
j_gene: TRBJ1-1
v_gene: TRBV6-5
abundance: -

CDR3aa: CASSPGTASNEKLFF
j_gene: TRBJ1-4
v_gene: TRBV4-3
abundance: -

CDR3aa: CASSIWDRDTEAFF
j_gene: TRBJ1-1
v_gene: TRBV19
abundance: -

CDR3aa: CASSQVKAGPYEQYF
j_gene: TRBJ2-7
v_gene: TRBV4-2
abundance: -

CDR3aa: CATAAVQGPGYTF
j_gene: TRBJ1-2
v_gene: TRBV10-3
abundance: -

CDR3aa: CASSLASAPLHF
j_gene: TRBJ1-6
v_gene: TRBV5-6
abundance: -

CDR3aa: CASSSQLGGAYNEQFF
j_gene: TRBJ2-1
v_gene: TRBV7-8
abundance: -

CDR3aa: CASSLLSEGLVLTF
j_gene: TRBJ2-6
v_gene: TRBV5-6
abundance: -

CDR3aa: CASSFTGTGQNIQYF
j_gene: TRBJ2-4
v_gene: TRBV5-1
abundance: -

CDR3aa: CASSFRGRYSDEQYF
j_gene: TRBJ2-7
v_gene: TRBV7-9
abundance: -

CDR3aa: CASSPLWGAKRELFF
j_gene: TRBJ2-2
v_gene: TRBV6-5
abundance: -

CDR3aa: CSVEVWDRSTDTQYF
j_gene: TRBJ2-3
v_gene: TRBV29-1
abundance: -

CDR3aa: CASSLAGQGYEQYF
j_gene: TRBJ2-7
v_gene: TRBV7-9
abundance: -

CDR3aa: CASSKGGGTGQTNTGELFF
j_gene: TRBJ2-2
v_gene: TRBV21-1
abundance: -

CDR3aa: CASRMDSNEQFF
j_gene: TRBJ2-1
v_gene: TRBV28
abundance: -

CDR3aa: CAWSPPADGYTF
j_gene: TRBJ1-2
v_gene: TRBV30
abundance: -

CDR3aa: CASSWRDGHTEQYF
j_gene: TRBJ2-7
v_gene: TRBV7-2
abundance: -

CDR3aa: CSVVYLQPSSYNEQFF
j_gene: TRBJ2-1
v_gene: TRBV29-1
abundance: -

CDR3aa: CASSYSGGSGGEQFF
j_gene: TRBJ2-1
v_gene: TRBV6-2/TRBV6-3
abundance: -

CDR3aa: CASSQDRAAGGNEQFF
j_gene: TRBJ2-1
v_gene: TRBV4-2
abundance: -

CDR3aa: CASSPGTGGGYWKRNEQFF
j_gene: TRBJ2-1
v_gene: TRBV6-2/TRBV6-3
abundance: -

CDR3aa: CSARNPQDPGTYEQYF
j_gene: TRBJ2-7
v_gene: TRBV29-1
abundance: -

CDR3aa: CASSPAWDFLNTEAFF
j_gene: TRBJ1-1
v_gene: TRBV5-1
abundance: -

CDR3aa: CASSGRGGPIYGYTF
j_gene: TRBJ1-2
v_gene: TRBV3-1
abundance: -

CDR3aa: CASSLGHIRDRRWETQYF
j_gene: TRBJ2-5
v_gene: TRBV7-9
abundance: -

CDR3aa: CASSQYQGANEKLFF
j_gene: TRBJ1-4
v_gene: TRBV7-6
abundance: -

CDR3aa: CASALGRVWTTDTQYF
j_gene: TRBJ2-3
v_gene: TRBV2
abundance: -

CDR3aa: CATSDLSLAGALGEQFF
j_gene: TRBJ2-1
v_gene: TRBV24-1
abundance: -

CDR3aa: CASGLQGSLYNEQFF
j_gene: TRBJ2-1
v_gene: TRBV12-5
abundance: -

CDR3aa: CASGLIVGQAQEVIYAGELFF
j_gene: TRBJ2-2
v_gene: TRBV12-5
abundance: -

CDR3aa: CASSETSGGKYEQYF
j_gene: TRBJ2-7
v_gene: TRBV7-3
abundance: -

CDR3aa: CASSLGAGETAGGQETQYF
j_gene: TRBJ2-5
v_gene: TRBV7-6
abundance: -

CDR3aa: CASSRETGYEQYF
j_gene: TRBJ2-7
v_gene: TRBV7-6
abundance: medium-sized

CDR3aa: CASSYGLAGVYEQYF
j_gene: TRBJ2-7
v_gene: TRBV28
abundance: -

CDR3aa: CASSLRGQAFF
j_gene: TRBJ1-1
v_gene: TRBV7-9
abundance: -

CDR3aa: CASSLELAGRSSYNEQFF
j_gene: TRBJ2-1
v_gene: TRBV7-9
abundance: -

CDR3aa: CAIRGPGQAQETQYF
j_gene: TRBJ2-5
v_gene: TRBV10-3
abundance: -

CDR3aa: CASTLLAANYNEQFF
j_gene: TRBJ2-1
v_gene: TRBV6-5
abundance: -

CDR3aa: CASSQDRTSGVYNEQFF
j_gene: TRBJ2-1
v_gene: TRBV4-3
abundance: -

CDR3aa: CASSSDRGLGDIQYF
j_gene: TRBJ2-4
v_gene: TRBV7-9
abundance: -

CDR3aa: CASSFPASGSYNEQFF
j_gene: TRBJ2-1
v_gene: TRBV27
abundance: -

CDR3aa: CASSYPGMNTEAFF
j_gene: TRBJ1-1
v_gene: TRBV6-6
abundance: -

CDR3aa: CASSLSSRSEAFF
j_gene: TRBJ1-1
v_gene: TRBV27
abundance: -

CDR3aa: CASSYRMAVGTSCGELFF
j_gene: TRBJ2-2
v_gene: TRBV6-6
abundance: -

CDR3aa: CASSFSERHPYEQYF
j_gene: TRBJ2-7
v_gene: TRBV7-9
abundance: -